The T cell receptor (beta chain) described here comes from a study of T-cell memory formation after mild COVID-19. V dropped 5 bases and J dropped 6 bases, with 14 bases sitting between them. The CDR3 sequence is 14 residues long. The germline CDR1 and CDR2 sequences are SGDLS and YYNGEE. This clonotype was observed a few times. Its target is not known. Using its own MiXCR run on the 5' RACE reads, TCRdb lists one record per CDR3 protein. This sample yields around 200,000 distinct CDR3 sequences, of which about 18% are seen a single time; roughly 4% belongs to the top ten. General study points: Clones which contracted sat mainly in CM and EM if CD4+, and in EMRA if CD8+.

The source material was PBMCs or a T cell subset sorted from them (not recorded which). The source of this sequence is a man younger than 35 who had mild COVID-19 (a few samples of this study predate the infection). Cell type and time point are not known. The V gene is TRBV9, the J gene TRBJ2-2; either TRBD1 or TRBD2 may supply D (5 bases each). The CDR3 protein is CASSYGTLAGELFF. For the CDR3, the DNA is TGTGCCAGCAGTTATGGGACCTTGGCCGGGGAGCTGTTTTTT.